The 16 T cell receptor beta chains listed next were all sequenced from one sample in a study of tumor-infiltrating lymphocytes in primary liver carcinoma (dated by TCRdb to 2015 to 2018). The sequencer was an Illumina HiSeq 2500. Starting from 450 to 500 ng total RNA, TCRbeta-specific cDNA was produced by reverse transcription with a constant-region primer and ProtoScript II reverse transcriptase. The TCRbeta libraries were prepared through three rounds of nested multiplex PCR following a slightly modified ARM-PCR procedure. Each of the first two PCR rounds ran for around 11 cycles using multiplex TRBV1-TRBV30 forward primers together with a Cbeta reverse primer. TCRdb redid the processing of the public reads, applying fastp at Q25 and MiXCR, and retained in-frame beta chains. Here each entry gathers all rows of one CDR3 protein and keeps the most common genes and DNA. Counted in this sample were about 210,000 distinct CDR3 sequences; less than 65% of them appeared once. The ten largest clonotypes hold 7% to 8.5% of the sample.

RNA from unsorted whole blood was extracted with TRIzol reagent, and germline DNA was obtained with the DNeasy Blood & Tissue kit. The specimen sequenced was peripheral blood. All receptors derive from a woman aged 55-75 years with primary liver carcinoma and hepatitis B virus infection.

A word on this clonotype: A much more abundant neighbour one base away suggests this may be a read error. This chain uses TRBV4-2 with TRBJ2-7; D remains unclear. Germline V lookup: CDR1 LGHNA, CDR2 YNFKEQ. The CDR3 runs to 12 residues. The CDR3 protein is CAGSQDRWEQYF. In DNA, the CDR3 is TGTGCCGGCAGCCAAGATCGCTGGGAGCAGTACTTC.

For this clonotype: The conserved phenylalanine or tryptophan normally closing the CDR3 is absent here, so this likely arose from a read error. V usage is TRBV11-2 and J usage is TRBJ1-1; 8 bases are shared with TRBD1. CDR1 is SGHAT, CDR2 FQNNGV, per germline. This CDR3 has 15 residues. Trimming removed 3 bases from V and 7 bases from J; junction bases left unmatched: 10. The CDR3 nucleotides are TGTGCCAGCAGCTTCAGACAGGGGAGGGGCATTGAAGCTTTCTAT. This translates into CASSFRQGRGIEAFY.

This clonotype was recorded many times. The V call is TRBV29-1, the J call TRBJ2-7; D perhaps matches TRBD2 (6 bases). The V end lost 5 bases, the J end lost 9 bases, and 11 bases lay between the germline ends. The CDR3 runs to 10 residues. Germline assignment: CDR1 SQVTM and CDR2 ANQGSEA. The CDR3 reads CSVYDGGQYF. CDR3 bases: TGCAGCGTTTACGACGGGGGGCAGTACTTC.

Remarks on this clonotype: A much larger clone lies one base from this, so it may be a read error. The chain uses TRBV4-2 and TRBJ1-2; D is perhaps TRBD1 (6 bases). The CDR3 runs 15 residues. The germline V gene encodes CDR1 LGHNA and CDR2 YNFKEQ. CDR3 region: CASSHPDRLNYDYTF. The DNA for the CDR3 is TGTGCCAGCAGCCACCCAGACAGGCTGAACTATGACTACACCTTC.

About this clonotype: At one end, the junction sequence differs from germline, possibly due to a read error. CDR3 bases: TGTGCCAGCACCCTGGAGCGGCACACCTACTATGAGCAGTTCTTC. Translation gives CASTLERHTYYEQFF. This chain links TRBV6-1 with TRBJ2-1; the D gene is possibly TRBD2 (5 bases). The CDR3 totals 15 residues. Per the germline V gene, CDR1 is MNHNS and CDR2 is SASEGT.

V is TRBV30 and J is TRBJ2-1; perhaps TRBD1 as D (5 bases). The germline V gene encodes CDR1 GTSNPN and CDR2 SVGIG (reference sequence). Trimming took off 5 bases at V and 9 bases at J, with 17 bases between the two ends. The CDR3 totals 13 residues. The CDR3 region has the DNA TGTGCCTGGGGCTGGGGCTCCTATAGTGAGCAGTTCTTC. Residues: CAWGWGSYSEQFF.

There are a few counts of this clonotype. The J gene is TRBJ2-7, the V gene TRBV4-1; no clear D gene. The CDR3 contains 16 residues. Trimming stripped 0 bases from V and 2 bases from J, with 14 bases between. CDR1 MGHRA and CDR2 YSYEKL come from the germline V gene. The CDR3 loop is CASSQDQSRQAYEQYF. The CDR3 DNA reads TGCGCCAGCAGCCAAGACCAATCGAGGCAGGCCTACGAGCAGTACTTC.

This clonotype was detected only a few times. This may be a read error: a much more frequent sequence differs by one nucleotide. This chain uses TRBV11-2 with TRBJ2-5; TRBD2 is a possible D gene (6 bases). This CDR3 has 16 residues. Germline values: CDR1 SGHAT, CDR2 FQNNGV. The CDR3 DNA reads TGTACCAGCAGATCCCGGGACTCGGCCCACCAAGAGACCCAGTACTTC. Translated: CTSRSRDSAHQETQYF.

As for this clonotype: A read error is likely, as this CDR3 ends without the conserved phenylalanine or tryptophan. The CDR3 nucleotides are TGTGCCAGCAGCTTACTAGCGGGAGGGCCTGGCACCGGGGAGCTGTTTTTG. Translation: CASSLLAGGPGTGELFL. The chain couples TRBV11-2 to TRBJ2-2, with TRBD2 matching over 12 bases. Losses at the gene ends were 2 bases for V and 4 bases for J; bases not matched to a gene: 5. The length of the CDR3 is 17 residues. Germline V gene sequence: CDR1 SGHAT, CDR2 FQNNGV.

This clonotype was seen a handful of times. This could be a read error, since a much larger clone is one nucleotide away. The gene calls are TRBV10-2 and TRBJ2-1, with D uncertain. Per the germline V gene, CDR1 is WSHSY and CDR2 is SAAADI. The CDR3 consists of 14 residues. The CDR3 sequence: CASSDSRSYNEQLF. Here the CDR3 DNA reads TGCGCCAGCAGTGACAGTCGCTCCTACAATGAGCAGCTCTTC.

This clonotype came up many times. This sequence joins TRBV6-2 or TRBV6-3 and TRBJ2-1, with TRBD2 matching over 10 bases. This CDR3 contains 15 residues. Germline trimming cut 6 bases from V and 8 bases from J; bases unmatched to any gene: 10. Germline V CDR1 and CDR2: MNHEY, SVGEGT. CDR3 in amino acids: CASRPPASGSYEQFF. The CDR3 bases are TGTGCCAGCAGGCCCCCCGCTAGCGGGAGCTATGAGCAGTTCTTC.

Worth noting for this clonotype: A much larger clone lies one base from this, so it may be a read error. This sequence joins TRBV6-6 and TRBJ1-1; D possibly corresponds to TRBD1 (5 bases). The CDR3 spans 16 residues. Trimming took 4 bases from V and 0 from J, leaving 15 bases between them. CDR1 and CDR2 from the germline V gene are MNHNY and SVGAGI (reference sequence). The chain's CDR3 is CASSSGLGRLNTEAFF. The CDR3 DNA is TGTGCCAGCAGTTCCGGCCTGGGACGGTTGAACACTGAAGCTTTCTTT.

This clonotype was detected ten times or more. The chain uses TRBV5-8 and TRBJ2-1; D tentatively reads TRBD1 or TRBD2 (5 bases each). This CDR3 is built from 16 residues. Germline CDR1 reads SGHTS; CDR2 reads YDEGEE. The V and J ends lost 7 bases and 5 bases respectively, with 22 bases between them. CDR3 nucleotide sequence: TGTGCCAGCGCCGAGCAGAGGGGACCACGCCACAATGAGCAGTTCTTC. Protein: CASAEQRGPRHNEQFF.

This clonotype has a handful of counts. The rearrangement links TRBV11-2 to TRBJ2-5; no clear D. From germline, CDR1 is SGHAT and CDR2 FQNNGV. V was cut by 2 bases and J by 1 base, with 11 bases left in between. The CDR3 sequence is 15 residues long. CDR3 DNA sequence: TGTGCCAGCAGCTTAATTTGGCAGATCCAAGAGACCCAGTACTTC. This gives the protein CASSLIWQIQETQYF.

This clonotype was recorded at least ten times. The rearrangement joins TRBV29-1 to TRBJ1-1; TRBD1 aligns across 9 bases. CDR1 and CDR2 (germline): SQVTM, ANQGSEA. CDR3 length: 15 amino acids. V was clipped by 6 bases and J by 5 bases; unmatched bases: 13. This chain's CDR3 is CSVPGTGGIRTEAFF. Here the CDR3 DNA reads TGCAGCGTACCCGGTACAGGGGGCATCAGGACTGAAGCTTTCTTT.

This clonotype was recorded at least ten times. This chain joins TRBV6-5 and TRBJ1-1, with D possibly being TRBD1 (6 bases). V was pared by 5 bases and J by 0 bases, with 10 bases between. This CDR3 has 14 amino acids. CDR1 is MNHEY, CDR2 SVGAGI, per germline. The CDR3 DNA reads TGTGCCAGCAGTGACCCAGGGGTGAACACTGAAGCTTTCTTT. It codes for CASSDPGVNTEAFF.